This T cell receptor (beta chain) was sequenced for a study of beta chain features in type 1 diabetes. Overall study: There were approximately 100,000,000 sorted cells examined across all samples. Findings of the study overall: A closer apparent resemblance between naive, central memory and Treg TCRB repertoires was seen in patients than in healthy donors. A moderate, significant TCRB CDR3 shortening appeared in type 1 diabetes across four CD4+ subsets.

Expressed TCRB transcripts got sequenced, as all isolated RNA was reverse transcribed. Clones were read by immunoSEQ multiplex PCR, and TCRdb kept only the in-frame ones, dropping some. This sample has 300,000 to 400,000 clones, with over 8.5% found just once. Between the trimmed V and J ends, which lost 8 bases and 8 bases, there was a span of 20 bases. Germline V lookup: CDR1 SGHAT, CDR2 FQNNGV. The CDR3 has 14 residues. With respect to this clone: Antigen: not known.

Input material: central memory CD4+ T cells from blood. This receptor was obtained from a man aged 25-45 years with type 1 diabetes. The gene calls are TRBV11-2 and TRBJ2-3; D possibly corresponds to TRBD2 (5 bases). The CDR3 here is CASGSTSPEATQYF. In nucleotides, the CDR3 is TGTGCCAGCGGCTCCACCTCTCCGGAGGCTACGCAGTATTTT.